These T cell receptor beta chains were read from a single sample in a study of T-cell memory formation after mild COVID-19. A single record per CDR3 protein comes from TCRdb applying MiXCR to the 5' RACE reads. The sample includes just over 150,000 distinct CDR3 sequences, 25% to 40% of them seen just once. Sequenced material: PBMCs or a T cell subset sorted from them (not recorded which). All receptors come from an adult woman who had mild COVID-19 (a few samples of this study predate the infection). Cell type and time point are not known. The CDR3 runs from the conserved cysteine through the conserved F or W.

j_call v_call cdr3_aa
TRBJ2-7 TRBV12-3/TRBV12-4 CASRQGLADSYEQYF
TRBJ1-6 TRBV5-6 CASSLLTGKGSPLHF
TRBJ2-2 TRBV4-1 CASTSGTLTGELFF
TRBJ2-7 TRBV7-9 CASSYLERVYEQYF
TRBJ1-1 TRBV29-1 CSVEDPSRGFIGPAFF
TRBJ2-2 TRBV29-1 CSVEPGYGGELFF
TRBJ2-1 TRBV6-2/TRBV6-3 CASSKREGRNEQFF
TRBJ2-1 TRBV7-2 CASSLEAGHYNEQFF
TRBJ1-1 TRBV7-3 CASSSQSTGLGTEAFF
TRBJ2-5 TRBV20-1 CSARPTGTGPGKTQYF
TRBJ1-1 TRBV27 CASSFGPYRYNTEAFF
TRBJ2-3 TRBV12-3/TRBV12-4 CASTPARYRTSTDTQYF
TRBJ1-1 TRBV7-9 CASSSPGSNTEAFF
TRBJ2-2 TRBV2 CASRPGHTYTGELFF
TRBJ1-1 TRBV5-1 CASSFPDRANTEAFF
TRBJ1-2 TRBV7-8 CASMGLTNYGYTF
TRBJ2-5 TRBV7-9 CASGGETQYF
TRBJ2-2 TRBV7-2 CASSLASSQGGELFF
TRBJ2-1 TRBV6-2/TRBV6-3 CASMGSGRRNEQFF
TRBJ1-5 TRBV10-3 CAISESGTGDSNQPQHF
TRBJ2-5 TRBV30 CAWRGQQETQYF
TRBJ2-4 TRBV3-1 CASSQGDRGYDIQYF
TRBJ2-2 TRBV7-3 CASSLHGELFF
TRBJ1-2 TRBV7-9 CASSHLGQGANYGYTF
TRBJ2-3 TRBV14 CASSQSGAGWADTQYF
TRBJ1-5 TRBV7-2 CASSTEANQPQHF
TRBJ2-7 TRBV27 CASSWGNEQYF
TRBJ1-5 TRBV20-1 CSATTGGAYQPQHF
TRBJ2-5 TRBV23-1 CASPCRPQETQYF
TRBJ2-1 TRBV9 CASSVASGGNYNEQFF
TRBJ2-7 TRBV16 CASRDSAYEQYF
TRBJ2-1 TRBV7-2 CASSFWDTGGGKDEQFF
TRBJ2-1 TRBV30 CAWSVMGGRYNEQFF
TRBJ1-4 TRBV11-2 CASSLNQGINEKLFF
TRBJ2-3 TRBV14 CASSPSLGGDTQYF
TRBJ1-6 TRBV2 CASIGTGQAGFGSPLHF
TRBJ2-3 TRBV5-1 CASSLAGRDTQYF
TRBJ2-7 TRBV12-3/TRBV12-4 CASSLHTDTYEQYF
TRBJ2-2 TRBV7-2 CASTPGDSLNTGELFF
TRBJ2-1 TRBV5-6 CASSLTEYNEQFF
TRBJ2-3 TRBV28 CASSPGGPRPTQYF
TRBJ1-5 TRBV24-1 CATSEQGGNQPQHF
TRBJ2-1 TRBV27 CASSLSTMGAYNEQFF
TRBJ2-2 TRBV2 CASRVENTGELFF
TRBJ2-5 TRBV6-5 CASSSGGPWETQYF
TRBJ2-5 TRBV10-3 CAISESETQYF
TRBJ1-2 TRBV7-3 CASSLDMGAGYTF
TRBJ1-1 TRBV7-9 CASSSRTGMNTEAFF
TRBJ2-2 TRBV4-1 CASSRLLAGNTGELFF
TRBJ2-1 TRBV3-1 CASTGPGSRYNEQFF
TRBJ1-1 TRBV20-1 CSARVAGANTEAFF
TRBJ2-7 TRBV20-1 CSATRDSFYEQYF
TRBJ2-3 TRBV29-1 CSVVGGEGLTTDTQYF
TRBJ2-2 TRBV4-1 CASSQQLAGEVSGELFF
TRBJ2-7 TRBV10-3 CAIWDGISSYEQYF
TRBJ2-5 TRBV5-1 CASSGLLQGAGETQYF
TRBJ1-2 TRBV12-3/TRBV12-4 CASSSRRGGGEFNYGYTF